The clone carrying this TCR beta chain has a single count. One end of the junction fails to match germline, which may point to a read error. The source of the sample is a study of follicular helper T cells after annual influenza vaccination. This CDR3 is built from 14 residues. Per germline, CDR1 LNHDA and CDR2 SQIVND (reference sequence). Using immunoSEQ multiplex PCR, the repertoire was profiled, and TCRdb retains in-frame clones only, with some absent. This sample has approximately 9,300 clones; around nine tenths occur once, and the top ten carry 0.47%. The sample's time point: 2015-2016 season, pre-vaccination.

This TCR was sampled from an adult who received the influenza vaccine. The source was CXCR5+ CD38- circulating T follicular helper cells from blood, collected on the day of influenza vaccination. The subset denotes: circulating Tfh, non-naive CD4+CXCR5+PD-1+ (ICOS+CD38+ or ICOS-CD38-). The J gene is TRBJ1-1, the V gene TRBV19, with 7 bases aligning to TRBD1. CDR3 region: CASSTTTGNAEAFF. The CDR3 DNA is TGTGCCAGTAGTACTACGACAGGGAACGCTGAAGCTTTCTTT. The full variable domain, rest sourced from reference TRBV19 and TRBJ1-1, is DGGITQSPKYLFRKEGQNVTLSCEQNLNHDAMYWYRQDPGQGLRLIYYSQIVNDFQKGDIAEGYSVSREKKESFPLTVTSAQKNPTAFYLCASSTTTGNAEAFFGQGTRLTVV.